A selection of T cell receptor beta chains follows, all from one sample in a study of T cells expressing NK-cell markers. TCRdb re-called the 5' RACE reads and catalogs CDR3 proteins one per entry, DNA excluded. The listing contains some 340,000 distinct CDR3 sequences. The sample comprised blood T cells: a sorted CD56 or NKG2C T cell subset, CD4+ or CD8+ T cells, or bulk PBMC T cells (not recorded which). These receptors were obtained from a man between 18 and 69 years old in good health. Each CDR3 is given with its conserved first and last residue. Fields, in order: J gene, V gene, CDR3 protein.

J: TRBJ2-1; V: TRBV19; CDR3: CASTPGGSYSYNEQFF
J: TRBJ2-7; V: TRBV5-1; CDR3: CASSLAVAGFYEQYF
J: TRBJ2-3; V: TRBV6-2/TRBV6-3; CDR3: CASSSIRGGPGTDTQYF
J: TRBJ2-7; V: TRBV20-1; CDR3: CSAREGTGWGEQYF
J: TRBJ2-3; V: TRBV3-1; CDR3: CASSQTLAPRGGESTDTQYF
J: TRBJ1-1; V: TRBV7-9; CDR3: CASSLELQNTEAFF
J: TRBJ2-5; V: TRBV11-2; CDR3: CASSLAGGFGETQYF
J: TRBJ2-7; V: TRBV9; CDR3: CASGSSYEQYF
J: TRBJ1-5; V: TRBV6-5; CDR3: CASSYSRQNNQPQHF
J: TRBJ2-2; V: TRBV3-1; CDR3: CASSPGTWSGELFF
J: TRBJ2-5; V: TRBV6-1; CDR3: CASRFRPGLAGGPGETQYF
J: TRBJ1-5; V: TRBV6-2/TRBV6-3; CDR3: CASSGQMFNQPQHF
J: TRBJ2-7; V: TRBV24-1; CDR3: CATSDERDGRPREQYF
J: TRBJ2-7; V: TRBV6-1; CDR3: CASGGARETGQYF
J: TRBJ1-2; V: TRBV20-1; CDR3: CSATPGGNYGYTF
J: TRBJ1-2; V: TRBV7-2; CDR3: CASSPTGDRGNGYTF
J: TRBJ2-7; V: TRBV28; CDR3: CASSLTGRISEQYF
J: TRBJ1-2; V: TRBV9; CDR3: CASSAQSQVVSYGYTF
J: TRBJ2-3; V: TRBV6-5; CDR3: CASSYSIGRPTDTQYF
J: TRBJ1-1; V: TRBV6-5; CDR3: CASSYEFRPYRAATEAFF
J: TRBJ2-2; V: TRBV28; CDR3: CASTRDRGRAGELFF
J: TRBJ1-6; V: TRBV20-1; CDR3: CSARELWDSPLHF
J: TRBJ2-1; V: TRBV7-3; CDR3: CASSWATGSSYNEQFF
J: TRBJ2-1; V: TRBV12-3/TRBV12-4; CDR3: CASSRRDSSYNEQFF
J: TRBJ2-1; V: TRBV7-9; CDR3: CASNRGGGPENEQFF
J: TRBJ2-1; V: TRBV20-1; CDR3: CSASTAGAYNEQFF
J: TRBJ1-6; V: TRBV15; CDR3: CATSRDHRVSDSPLHF
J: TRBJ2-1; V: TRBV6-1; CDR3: CASSEPRTGLNNEQFF
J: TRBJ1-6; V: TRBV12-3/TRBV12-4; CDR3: CASKIVDSPNSPLHF
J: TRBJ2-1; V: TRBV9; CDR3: CASSVSGVYNEQFF
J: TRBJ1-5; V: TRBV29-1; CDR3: CSVEDSARAQHF
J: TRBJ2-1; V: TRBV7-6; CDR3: CASSKGNTNEQFF
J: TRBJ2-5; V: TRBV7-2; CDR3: CASSSRLGLGETQYF
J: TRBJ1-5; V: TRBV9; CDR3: CASSAGQGANQPQHF
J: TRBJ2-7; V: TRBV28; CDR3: CASSFVGGGTYEQYF
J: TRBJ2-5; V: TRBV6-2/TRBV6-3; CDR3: CASSYGAGRTQYF
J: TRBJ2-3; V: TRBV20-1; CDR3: CSADGPAVTQYF
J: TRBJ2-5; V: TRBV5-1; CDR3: CASTPPGISRETQYF
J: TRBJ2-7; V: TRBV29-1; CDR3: CSVATGIAYEQYF
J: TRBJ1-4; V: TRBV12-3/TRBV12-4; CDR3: CASRDRLRTTSKATNEKLFF
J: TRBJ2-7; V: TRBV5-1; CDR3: CASSLQRDKAEQYF
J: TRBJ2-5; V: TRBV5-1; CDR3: CASSRENSLETQYF
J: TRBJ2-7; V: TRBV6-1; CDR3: CASSEPRGPPYEQYF
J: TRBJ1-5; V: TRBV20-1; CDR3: CSAAGLGYSNQPQHF
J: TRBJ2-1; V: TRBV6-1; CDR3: CATQPVIEQFF
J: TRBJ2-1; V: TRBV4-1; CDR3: CASSQEGTGLNEQFF
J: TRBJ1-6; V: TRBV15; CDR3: CATSRDRWGNSPLHF
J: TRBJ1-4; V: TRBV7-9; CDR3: CASSYRATNEKLFF
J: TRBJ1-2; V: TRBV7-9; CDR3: CASSREGSYGYTF
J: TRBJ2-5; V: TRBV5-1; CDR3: CASSYLTGFRETQYF
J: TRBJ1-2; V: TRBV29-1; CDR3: CSVERTLGEGYTF
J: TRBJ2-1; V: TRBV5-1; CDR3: CASSPHTGLAGGRNEQFF
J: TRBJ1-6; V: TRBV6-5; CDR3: CASSYSGGLGSPLHF
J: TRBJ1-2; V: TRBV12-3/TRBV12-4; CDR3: CASTVAGTPGGYTF
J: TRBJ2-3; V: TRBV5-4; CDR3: CASSLALQSTDTQYF